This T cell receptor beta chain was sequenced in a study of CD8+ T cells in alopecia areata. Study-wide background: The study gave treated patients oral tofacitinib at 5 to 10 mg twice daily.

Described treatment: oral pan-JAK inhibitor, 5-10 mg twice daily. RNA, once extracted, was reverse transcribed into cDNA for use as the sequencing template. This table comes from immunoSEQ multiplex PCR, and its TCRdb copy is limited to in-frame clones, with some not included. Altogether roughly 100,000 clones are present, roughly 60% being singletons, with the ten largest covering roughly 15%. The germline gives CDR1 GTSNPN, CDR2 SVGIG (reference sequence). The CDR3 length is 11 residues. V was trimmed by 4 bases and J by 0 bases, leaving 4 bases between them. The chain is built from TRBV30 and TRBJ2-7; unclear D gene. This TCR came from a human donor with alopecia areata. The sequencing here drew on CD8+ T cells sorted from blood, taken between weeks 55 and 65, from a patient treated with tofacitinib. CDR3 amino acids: CAWKGSYEQYF. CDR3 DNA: TGTGCCTGGAAAGGCTCCTACGAGCAGTACTTC.